Following are 8 T cell receptor beta chains from one sample sequenced in a study of beta chain features in type 1 diabetes. Findings and limits, study-wide: Across all four CD4+ subsets, people with type 1 diabetes showed modestly shorter TCRB CDR3s.

TCRB transcripts that were expressed got sequenced, as all of the isolated RNA had been reverse transcribed. Measured with immunoSEQ multiplex PCR; TCRdb has only the in-frame clones, and not every one. Among about 400,000 clones, roughly 13% were seen once, and the ten largest hold 0.01%. These receptors' antigens are unknown. Sequenced input: naive CD4+ T cells from blood. The receptors were sampled from a woman younger than 35 with type 1 diabetes.

The chain employs TRBV23-1 and TRBJ2-7; perhaps TRBD2 as D (6 bases). TRBV23-1 is given ORF status, its function remaining uncertain. This CDR3 is 8 amino acids long. CDR3 protein: CARTAGTV. The CDR3 DNA reads as TGCGCCAGGACGGCGGGGACCGTC.

This clone was observed a few times. The chain carries TRBV2 and TRBJ2-1, with 7 positions matching TRBD2. V gave up 4 bases and J gave up 3 bases; unmatched junction bases: 6. The length of the CDR3 is 15 residues. Per the germline V gene, CDR1 is SNHLY and CDR2 is FYNNEI. Written as DNA, the CDR3 is TGTGCCAGCAGTGCCTCGGGCGGGAGCTACAATGAGCAGTTCTTC. This sequence encodes CASSASGGSYNEQFF.

The genes are TRBV29-1 and TRBJ2-1, with TRBD1 as a possible D gene (6 bases). Between the trimmed V and J ends, which lost 3 bases and 4 bases, there was a span of 10 bases. Germline lookup yields CDR1 SQVTM and CDR2 ANQGSEA. The CDR3 contains 13 residues. The CDR3 region has the DNA TGCAGCGTTGAGTTACAGGGTTACAATGAGCAGTTCTTC. Protein: CSVELQGYNEQFF.

This clone was recorded a few times. This sample also contains other DNA sequences that code for the same CDR3. The chain is built from TRBV29-1 and TRBJ2-2, with D possibly TRBD1 on 5 matching bases. The CDR3 covers 12 residues. The germline CDR1 and CDR2 sequences are SQVTM and ANQGSEA. Trimming stripped 3 bases from V and 4 bases from J, with 6 bases between. CDR3 amino acids: CSVDRATGELFF. The DNA for the CDR3 is TGCAGCGTTGACAGGGCCACCGGGGAGCTGTTTTTT.

This clone has just a few counts. J is TRBJ1-5 and V is TRBV18; D not certain. The CDR3 sequence is 15 residues long. V gave up 6 bases and J gave up 1 base, with 13 bases separating them. Germline lookup yields CDR1 KGHSH and CDR2 LQKENI. The CDR3 loop is CASSDFSVSNQPQHF. For the CDR3, the DNA is TGTGCCAGCTCCGACTTCTCGGTGAGCAATCAGCCCCAGCATTTT.

The CDR3, as DNA: TGTGCCACCAGCAGAGATGCGTCCTACGAGCAGTACTTC. It translates to CATSRDASYEQYF. The chain uses TRBV15 and TRBJ2-7; D is uncertain. This CDR3 spans 13 amino acids. The V gene's germline CDR1 is LNHNV and CDR2 YYDKDF (reference sequence). Trimming took off 0 bases at V and 1 base at J, with 4 bases between the two ends.

V and J are TRBV28 and TRBJ2-7; unclear D gene. This CDR3 comprises 15 residues. The ends were cut back, 3 bases at V and 2 bases at J, with 14 bases in the middle. CDR1 and CDR2 (germline): MDHEN, SYDVKM. The DNA of the CDR3 is TGTGCCAGCAGTTTGTCGCCGGCGGAGACCTACGAGCAGTACTTC. It encodes CASSLSPAETYEQYF.

The chain links TRBV18 to TRBJ2-3, with a weak D call TRBD1 (5 bases). V was pared by 3 bases and J by 2 bases, with 9 bases between. Germline V CDR1 and CDR2: KGHSH, LQKENI. This CDR3 has 14 residues. The CDR3, as DNA: TGTGCCAGCTCACCGGTAGGGGCCACAGATACGCAGTATTTT. It translates to CASSPVGATDTQYF.